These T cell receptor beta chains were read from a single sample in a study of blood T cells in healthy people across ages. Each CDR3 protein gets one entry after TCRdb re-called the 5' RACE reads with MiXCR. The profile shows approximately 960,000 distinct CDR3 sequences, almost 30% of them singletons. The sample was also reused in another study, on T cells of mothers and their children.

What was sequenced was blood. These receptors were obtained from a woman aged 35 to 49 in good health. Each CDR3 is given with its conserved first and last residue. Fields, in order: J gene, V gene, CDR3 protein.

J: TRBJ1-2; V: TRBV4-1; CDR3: CASSPIGQGSYGYTF
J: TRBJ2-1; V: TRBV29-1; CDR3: CSVRGIWEQFF
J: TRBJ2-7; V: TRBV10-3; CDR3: CAIKPRTETYEQYF
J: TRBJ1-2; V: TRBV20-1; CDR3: CSARDGGQSYSYTF
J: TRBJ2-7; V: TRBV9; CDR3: CASSVMDTPYEQYF
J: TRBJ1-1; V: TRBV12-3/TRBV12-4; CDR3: CASSPSGRSNTEAFF
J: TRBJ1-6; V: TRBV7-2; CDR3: CASSGDMVRPLHF
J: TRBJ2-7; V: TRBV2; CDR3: CASREAGGVSYEQYF
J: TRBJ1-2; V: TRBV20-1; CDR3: CSAYGEIQGLYGYTF
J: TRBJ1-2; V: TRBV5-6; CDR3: CASSWGTDRGGGYTF
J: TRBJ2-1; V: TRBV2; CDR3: CATPAGPQGDEQFF
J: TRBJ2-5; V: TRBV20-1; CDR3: CSAPIPIAGQETQYF
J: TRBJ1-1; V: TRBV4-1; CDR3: CASSHSIPGDTEAFF
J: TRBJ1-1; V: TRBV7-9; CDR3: CASSLGGGVNTEAFF
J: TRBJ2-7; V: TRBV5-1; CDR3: CASSGGTASYEQYF
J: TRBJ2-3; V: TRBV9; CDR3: CASSASDEGPDTQYF
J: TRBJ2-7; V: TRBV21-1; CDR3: CASSKDFGSEQYF
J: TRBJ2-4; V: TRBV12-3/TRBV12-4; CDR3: CASSFSGGGNIQYF
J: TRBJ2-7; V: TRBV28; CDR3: CASTPRGYEQYF
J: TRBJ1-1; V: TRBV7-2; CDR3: CASRPPGGLTAEAFF
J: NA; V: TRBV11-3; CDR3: CASSENRGEQYF
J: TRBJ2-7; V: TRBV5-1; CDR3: CASSPPTGSSGAEQYF
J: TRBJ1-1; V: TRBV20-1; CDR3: CSARGDRGTRNTEAFF
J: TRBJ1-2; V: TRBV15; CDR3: CATSSRPGNRLFYGYIF
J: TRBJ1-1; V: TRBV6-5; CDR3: CASSLYEGAITEAFF
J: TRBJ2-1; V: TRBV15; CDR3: CATSREARPLTHNEQFF
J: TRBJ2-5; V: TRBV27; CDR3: CASSLSRQGLGTQYF
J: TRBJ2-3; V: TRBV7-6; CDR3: CASSLGLREFTDTQYF
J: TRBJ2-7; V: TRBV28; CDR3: CASRGDYGEQYF
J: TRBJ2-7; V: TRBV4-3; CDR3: CASSQDGHQREEVNGQYF
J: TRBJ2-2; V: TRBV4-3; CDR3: CASSQDTYGGSNTGELFF
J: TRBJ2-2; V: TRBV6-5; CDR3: CASSYIAGELFF
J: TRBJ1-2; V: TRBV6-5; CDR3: CASGLRERYGYTF
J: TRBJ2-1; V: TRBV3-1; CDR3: CASSHPGEYNEQFF
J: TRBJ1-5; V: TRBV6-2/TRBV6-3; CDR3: CASSFYPGRNQPQHF
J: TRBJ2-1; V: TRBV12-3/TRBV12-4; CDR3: CASWTGYNEQFF
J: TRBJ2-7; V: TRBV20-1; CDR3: CSARDFGYEQYF
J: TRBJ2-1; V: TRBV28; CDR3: CASRLGTGGRNEQFF
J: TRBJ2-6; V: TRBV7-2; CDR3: CASSPDRAISGANVLTF
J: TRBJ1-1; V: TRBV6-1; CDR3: CASREYTGETEAFF
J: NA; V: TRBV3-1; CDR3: CASSHRDRGRMETQYF